This T cell receptor (beta chain) was recorded in a study of control samples from healthy donors and cancer patients. The protocol was immunoSEQ multiplex PCR, while the TCRdb copy is restricted to in-frame clones and leaves out a portion. The data contain 100,000 to 150,000 clones, 85% to 95% of them singletons. This TCR was sampled from a man older than 75 with head and neck cancer. The material sequenced was PBMCs.

The CDR3 DNA reads TGTGCCAGTAGTGCGATCCCAAGGGAGACCGGGGAGCTGTTTTTT. As protein: CASSAIPRETGELFF. The V and J genes are TRBV19 and TRBJ2-2, with D possibly being TRBD2 (5 bases). CDR3 size: 15 residues. The V gene lost 5 bases and the J gene lost 5 bases, with 15 bases spanning the gap. The germline V gene encodes CDR1 LNHDA and CDR2 SQIVND (reference sequence).